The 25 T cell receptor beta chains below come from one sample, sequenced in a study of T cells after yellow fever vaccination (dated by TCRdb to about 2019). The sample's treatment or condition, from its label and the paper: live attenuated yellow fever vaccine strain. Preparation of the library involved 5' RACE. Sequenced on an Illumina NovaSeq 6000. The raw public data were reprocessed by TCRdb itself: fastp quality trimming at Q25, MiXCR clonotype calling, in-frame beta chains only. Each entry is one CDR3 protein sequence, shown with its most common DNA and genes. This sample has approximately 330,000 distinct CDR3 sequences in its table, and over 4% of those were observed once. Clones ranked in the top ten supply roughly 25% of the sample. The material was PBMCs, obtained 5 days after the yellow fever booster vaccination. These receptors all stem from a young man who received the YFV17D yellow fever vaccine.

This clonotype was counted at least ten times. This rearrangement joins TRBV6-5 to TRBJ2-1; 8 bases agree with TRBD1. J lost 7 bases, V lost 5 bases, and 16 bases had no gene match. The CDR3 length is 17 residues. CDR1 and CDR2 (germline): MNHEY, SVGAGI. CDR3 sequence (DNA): TGTGCCAGCAGTCCCTTCAGGACAGGGCTCTGGGGTAATGAGCAGTTCTTC. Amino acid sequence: CASSPFRTGLWGNEQFF.

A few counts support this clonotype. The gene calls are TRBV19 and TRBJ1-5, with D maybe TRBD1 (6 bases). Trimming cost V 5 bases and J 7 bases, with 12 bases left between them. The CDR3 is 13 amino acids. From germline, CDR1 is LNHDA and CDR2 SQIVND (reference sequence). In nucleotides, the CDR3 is TGTGCCAGTAGTCAGGGGATGAACCAGCCCCAGCATTTT. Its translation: CASSQGMNQPQHF.

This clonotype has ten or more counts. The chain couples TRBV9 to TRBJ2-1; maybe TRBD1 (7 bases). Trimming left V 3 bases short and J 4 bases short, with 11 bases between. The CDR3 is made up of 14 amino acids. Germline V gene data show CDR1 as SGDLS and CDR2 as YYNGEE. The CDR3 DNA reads TGTGCCAGCAGCGGCGGGACAGTTTACAATGAGCAGTTCTTC. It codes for CASSGGTVYNEQFF.

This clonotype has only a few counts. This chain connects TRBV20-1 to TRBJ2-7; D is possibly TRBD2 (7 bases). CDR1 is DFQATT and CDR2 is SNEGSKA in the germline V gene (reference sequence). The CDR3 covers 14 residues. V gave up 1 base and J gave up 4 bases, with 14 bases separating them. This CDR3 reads CSARGGGFLYEQYF. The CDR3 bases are TGCAGTGCTAGAGGGGGGGGCTTCCTTTACGAGCAGTACTTC.

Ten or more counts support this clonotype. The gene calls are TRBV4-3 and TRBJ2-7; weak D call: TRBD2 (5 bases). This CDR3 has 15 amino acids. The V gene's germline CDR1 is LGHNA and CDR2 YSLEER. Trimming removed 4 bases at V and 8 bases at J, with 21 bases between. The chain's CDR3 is CASSLVGLSRGKQYF. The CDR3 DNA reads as TGCGCCAGCAGCCTCGTCGGACTCTCCCGGGGAAAGCAGTACTTC.

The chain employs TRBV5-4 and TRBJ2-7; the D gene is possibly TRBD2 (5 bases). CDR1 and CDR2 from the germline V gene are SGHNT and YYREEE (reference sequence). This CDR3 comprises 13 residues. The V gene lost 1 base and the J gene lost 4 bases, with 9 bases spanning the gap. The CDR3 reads CASSLSSGYEQYV. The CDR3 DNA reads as TGTGCCAGCAGCTTGTCCAGCGGATACGAGCAGTACGTC.

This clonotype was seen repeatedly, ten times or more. CDR3 loop: CASSQKPGPLDTQYF. CDR3 nucleotides: TGCGCCAGCAGCCAGAAACCGGGACCACTGGATACGCAGTATTTT. The chain recombines TRBV4-3 with TRBJ2-3; D may correspond to TRBD1 or TRBD2 (5 bases each). Trimming took off 3 bases at V and 6 bases at J, with 16 bases between the two ends. Germline V gene data show CDR1 as LGHNA and CDR2 as YSLEER. The CDR3 is made up of 15 amino acids.

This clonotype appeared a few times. This CDR3 is CASTRGTGGTGELFF. CDR3 bases: TGTGCCAGCACCCGAGGGACAGGGGGCACCGGGGAGCTGTTTTTT. The chain is built from TRBV7-2 and TRBJ2-2, with TRBD1 identical over 11 bases. V dropped 7 bases and J dropped 4; count of bases not matched to a gene: 5. CDR1 is SGHTA, CDR2 FQGNSA, per germline. The CDR3 loop spans 15 amino acids.

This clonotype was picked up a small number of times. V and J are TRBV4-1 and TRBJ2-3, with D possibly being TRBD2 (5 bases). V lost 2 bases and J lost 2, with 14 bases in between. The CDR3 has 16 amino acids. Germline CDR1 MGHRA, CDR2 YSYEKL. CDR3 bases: TGCGCCAGCAGCCAACTGGGTAAGGGAGACACAGATACGCAGTATTTT. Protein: CASSQLGKGDTDTQYF.

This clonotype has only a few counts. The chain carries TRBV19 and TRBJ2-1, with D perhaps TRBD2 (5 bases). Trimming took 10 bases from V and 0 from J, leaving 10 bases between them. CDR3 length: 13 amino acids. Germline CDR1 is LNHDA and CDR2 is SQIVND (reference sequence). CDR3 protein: CATRRDSYNEQFF. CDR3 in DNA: TGTGCCACTCGCCGGGACTCCTACAATGAGCAGTTCTTC.

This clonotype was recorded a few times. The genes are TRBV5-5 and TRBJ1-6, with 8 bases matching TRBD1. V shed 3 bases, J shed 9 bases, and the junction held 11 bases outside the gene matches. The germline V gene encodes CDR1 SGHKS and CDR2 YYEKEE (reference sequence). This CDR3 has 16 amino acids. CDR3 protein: CASSWGSTGVSSPLHF. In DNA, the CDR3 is TGTGCCAGCAGCTGGGGGTCGACAGGGGTGAGTTCACCCCTCCACTTT.

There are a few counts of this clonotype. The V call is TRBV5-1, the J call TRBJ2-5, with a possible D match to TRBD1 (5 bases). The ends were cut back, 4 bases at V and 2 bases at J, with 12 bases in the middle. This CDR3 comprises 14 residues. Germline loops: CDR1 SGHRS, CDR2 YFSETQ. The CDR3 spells CASSPLTAQETQYF. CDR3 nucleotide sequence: TGCGCCAGCAGCCCCTTGACAGCGCAAGAGACCCAGTACTTC.

The CDR3 protein is CASRTADQETQYF. The DNA for the CDR3 is TGTGCCAGCCGAACAGCAGACCAAGAGACCCAGTACTTC. This chain connects TRBV5-4 to TRBJ2-5; D call uncertain. CDR3 length: 13 amino acids. Germline V gene data show CDR1 as SGHNT and CDR2 as YYREEE (reference sequence). Trimming pared 7 bases from V and 0 bases from J, leaving 10 bases between.

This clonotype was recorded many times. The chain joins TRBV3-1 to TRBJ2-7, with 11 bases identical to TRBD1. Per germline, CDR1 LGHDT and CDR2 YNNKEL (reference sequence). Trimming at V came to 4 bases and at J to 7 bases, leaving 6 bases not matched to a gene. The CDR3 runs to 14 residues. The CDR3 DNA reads TGTGCCAGCAGCCGGACAGGGGGCGCGGAAGAGCAGTACGTC. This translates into CASSRTGGAEEQYV.

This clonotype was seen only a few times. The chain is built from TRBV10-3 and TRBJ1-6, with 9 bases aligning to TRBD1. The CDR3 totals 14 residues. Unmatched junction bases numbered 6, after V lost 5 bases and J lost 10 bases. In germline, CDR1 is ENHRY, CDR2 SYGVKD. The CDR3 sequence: CAISPGTGNSPLHF. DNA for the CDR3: TGTGCCATCAGTCCCGGGACAGGGAACTCACCCCTCCACTTT.

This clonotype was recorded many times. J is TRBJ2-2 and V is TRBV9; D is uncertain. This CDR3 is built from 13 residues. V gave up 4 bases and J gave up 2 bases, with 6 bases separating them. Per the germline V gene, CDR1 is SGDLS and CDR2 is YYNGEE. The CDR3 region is CASSWSNTGELFF. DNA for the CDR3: TGTGCCAGCAGCTGGTCCAACACCGGGGAGCTGTTTTTT.

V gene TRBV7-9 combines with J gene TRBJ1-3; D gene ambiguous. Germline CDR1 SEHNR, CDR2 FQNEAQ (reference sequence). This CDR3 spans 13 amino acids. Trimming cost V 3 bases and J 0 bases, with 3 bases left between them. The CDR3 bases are TGTGCCAGCAGCTTTCCCTCTGGAAACACCATATATTTT. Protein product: CASSFPSGNTIYF.

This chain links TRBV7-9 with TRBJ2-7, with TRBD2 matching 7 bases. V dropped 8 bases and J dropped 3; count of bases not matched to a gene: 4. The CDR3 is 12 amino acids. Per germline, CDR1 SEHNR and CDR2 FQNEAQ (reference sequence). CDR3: CASGGGDYEQYV. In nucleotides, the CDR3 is TGTGCCAGCGGGGGGGGAGACTACGAGCAGTACGTC.

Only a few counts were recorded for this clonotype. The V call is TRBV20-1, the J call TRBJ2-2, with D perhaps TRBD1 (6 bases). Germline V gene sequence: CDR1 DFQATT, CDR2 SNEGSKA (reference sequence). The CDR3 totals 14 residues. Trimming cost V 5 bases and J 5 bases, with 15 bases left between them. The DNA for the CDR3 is TGCAGTGCTCGACGACAGGCTGTAACCGGGGAGCTGTTTTTT. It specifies CSARRQAVTGELFF.

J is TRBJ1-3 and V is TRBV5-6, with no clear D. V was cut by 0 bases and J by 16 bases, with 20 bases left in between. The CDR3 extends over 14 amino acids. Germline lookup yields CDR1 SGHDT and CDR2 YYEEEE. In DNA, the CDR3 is TGTGCCAGCAGCTTGGGGCAGAGAGGGTTCCGGTCGTATTTT. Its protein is CASSLGQRGFRSYF. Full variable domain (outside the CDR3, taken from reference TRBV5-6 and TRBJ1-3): DAGVTQSPTHLIKTRGQQVTLRCSPKSGHDTVSWYQQALGQGPQFIFQYYEEEERQRGNFPDRFSGHQFPNYSSELNVNALLLGDSALYLCASSLGQRGFRSYFGEGSWLTVV.

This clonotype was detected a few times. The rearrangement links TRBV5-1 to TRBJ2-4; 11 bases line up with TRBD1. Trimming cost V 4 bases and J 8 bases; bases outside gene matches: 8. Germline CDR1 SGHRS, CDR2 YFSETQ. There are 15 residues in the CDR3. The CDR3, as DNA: TGCGCCAGCAGCACCCGGACAGGGGGCATGGACATTCAGTACTTC. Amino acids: CASSTRTGGMDIQYF. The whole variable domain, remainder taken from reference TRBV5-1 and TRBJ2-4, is KAGVTQTPRYLIKTRGQQVTLSCSPISGHRSVSWYQQTPGQGLQFLFEYFSETQRNKGNFPGRFSGRQFSNSRSEMNVSTLELGDSALYLCASSTRTGGMDIQYFGAGTRLSVL.

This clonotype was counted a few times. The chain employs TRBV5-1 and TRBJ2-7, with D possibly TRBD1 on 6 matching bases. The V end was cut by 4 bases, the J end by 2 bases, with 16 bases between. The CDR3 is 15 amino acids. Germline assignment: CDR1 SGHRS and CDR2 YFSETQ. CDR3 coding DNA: TGCGCCAGCAGCCCTCGACAGGCGACAACCTACGAGCAGTACTTC. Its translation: CASSPRQATTYEQYF.

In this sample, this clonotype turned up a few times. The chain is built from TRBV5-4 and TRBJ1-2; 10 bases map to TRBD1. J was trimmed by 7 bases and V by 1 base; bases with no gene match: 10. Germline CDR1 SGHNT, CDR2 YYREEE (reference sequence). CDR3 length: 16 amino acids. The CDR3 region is CASSLPLDRGPSGYTF. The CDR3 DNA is TGTGCCAGCAGCTTGCCTCTTGACAGGGGGCCCAGTGGCTACACCTTC.

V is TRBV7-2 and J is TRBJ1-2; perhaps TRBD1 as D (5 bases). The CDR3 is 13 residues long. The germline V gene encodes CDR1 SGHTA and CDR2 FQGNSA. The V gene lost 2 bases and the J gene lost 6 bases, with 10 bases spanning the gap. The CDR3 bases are TGTGCCAGCAGCTTATTCCCCAGGGATGGCTACACCTTC. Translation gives CASSLFPRDGYTF.

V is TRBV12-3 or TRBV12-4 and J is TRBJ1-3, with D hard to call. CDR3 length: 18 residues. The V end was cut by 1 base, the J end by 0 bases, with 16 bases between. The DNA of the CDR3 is TGTGCCAGCAGTTTAGAGAGGGTAAGGGCGGACTCTGGAAACACCATATATTTT. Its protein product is CASSLERVRADSGNTIYF.